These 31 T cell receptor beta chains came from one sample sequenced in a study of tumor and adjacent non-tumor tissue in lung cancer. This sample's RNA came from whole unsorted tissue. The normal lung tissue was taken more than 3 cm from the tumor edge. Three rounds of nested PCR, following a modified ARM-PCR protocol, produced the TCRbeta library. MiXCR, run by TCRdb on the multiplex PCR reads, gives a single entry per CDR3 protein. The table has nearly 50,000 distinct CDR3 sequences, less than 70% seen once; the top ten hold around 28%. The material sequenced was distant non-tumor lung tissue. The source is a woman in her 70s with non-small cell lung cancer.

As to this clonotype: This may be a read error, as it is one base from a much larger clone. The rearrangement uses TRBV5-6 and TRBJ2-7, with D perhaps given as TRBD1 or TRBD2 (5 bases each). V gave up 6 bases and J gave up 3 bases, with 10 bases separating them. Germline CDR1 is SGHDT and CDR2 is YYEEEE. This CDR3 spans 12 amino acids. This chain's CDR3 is CASIRDHYEQYF. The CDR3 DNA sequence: TGTGCCAGCATCAGGGACCACTACGAGCAGTACTTC.

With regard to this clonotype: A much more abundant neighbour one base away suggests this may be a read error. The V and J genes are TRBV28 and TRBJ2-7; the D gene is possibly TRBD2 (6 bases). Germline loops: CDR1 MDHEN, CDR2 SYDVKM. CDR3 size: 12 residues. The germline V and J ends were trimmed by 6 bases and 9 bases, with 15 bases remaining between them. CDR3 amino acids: CASRGDWVRQYF. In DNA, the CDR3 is TGTGCCAGCAGGGGGGACTGGGTACGGCAGTACTTC.

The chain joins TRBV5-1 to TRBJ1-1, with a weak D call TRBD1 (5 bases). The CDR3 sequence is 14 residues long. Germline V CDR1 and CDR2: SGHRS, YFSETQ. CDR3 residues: CVNSQDMVGTEAFF. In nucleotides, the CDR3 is TGCGTCAACAGCCAGGACATGGTCGGCACTGAAGCTTTCTTT.

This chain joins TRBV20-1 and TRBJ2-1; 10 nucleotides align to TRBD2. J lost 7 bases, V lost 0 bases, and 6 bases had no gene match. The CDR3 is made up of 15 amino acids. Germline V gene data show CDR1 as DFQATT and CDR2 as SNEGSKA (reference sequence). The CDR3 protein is CSARDGASGSNEQFF. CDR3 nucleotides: TGCAGTGCTAGAGATGGGGCTAGCGGGAGTAATGAGCAGTTCTTC.

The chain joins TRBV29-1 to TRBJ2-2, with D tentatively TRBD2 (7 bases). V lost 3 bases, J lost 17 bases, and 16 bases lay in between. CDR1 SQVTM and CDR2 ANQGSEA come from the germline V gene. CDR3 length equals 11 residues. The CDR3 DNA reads TGCAGCGTTGAGGAAACCGGGGGGCTCTTTTTT. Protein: CSVEETGGLFF.

The CDR3 here is CASPPLREVIEQFF. The CDR3 DNA sequence: TGTGCCAGCCCTCCCCTCAGGGAGGTAATTGAGCAGTTCTTC. The chain couples TRBV6-1 to TRBJ2-1; possible D gene TRBD2, 6 bases. The CDR3 length is 14 residues. With 8 bases removed from V and 9 bases from J, the gap between germline ends came to 20 bases. Germline CDR1 MNHNS, CDR2 SASEGT.

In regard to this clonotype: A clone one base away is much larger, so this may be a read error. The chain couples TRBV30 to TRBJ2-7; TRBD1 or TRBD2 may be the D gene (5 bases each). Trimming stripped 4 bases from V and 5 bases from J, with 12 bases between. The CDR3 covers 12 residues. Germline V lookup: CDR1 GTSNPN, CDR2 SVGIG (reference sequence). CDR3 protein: CAWNYRRNEQYF. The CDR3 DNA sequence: TGTGCCTGGAACTACAGGAGGAACGAGCAGTACTTC.

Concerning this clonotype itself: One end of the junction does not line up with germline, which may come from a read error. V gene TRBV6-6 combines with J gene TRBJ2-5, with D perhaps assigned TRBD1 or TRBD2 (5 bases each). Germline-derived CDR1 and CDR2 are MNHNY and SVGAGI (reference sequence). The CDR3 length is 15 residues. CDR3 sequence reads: CASSYASTGAAPIHF. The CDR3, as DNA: TGTGCCAGCAGTTACGCTTCCACCGGGGCAGCCCCCATCCACTTT.

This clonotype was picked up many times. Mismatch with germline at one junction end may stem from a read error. This CDR3 reads CASTLGVTGEPFF. The CDR3, as DNA: TGTGCCAGCACCCTGGGGGTCACCGGGGAGCCGTTTTTT. This chain links TRBV12-3 or TRBV12-4 with TRBJ2-2; TRBD1 or TRBD2 may be the D gene (5 bases each). CDR3 length: 13 residues.

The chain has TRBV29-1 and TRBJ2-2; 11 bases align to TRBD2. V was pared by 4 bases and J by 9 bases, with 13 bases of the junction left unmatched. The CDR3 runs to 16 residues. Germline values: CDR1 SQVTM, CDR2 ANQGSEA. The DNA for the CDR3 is TGCAGCGTTGTAGATCCTAGCGGGAGGTCCGGCCGGGAGCTGTTTTTT. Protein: CSVVDPSGRSGRELFF.

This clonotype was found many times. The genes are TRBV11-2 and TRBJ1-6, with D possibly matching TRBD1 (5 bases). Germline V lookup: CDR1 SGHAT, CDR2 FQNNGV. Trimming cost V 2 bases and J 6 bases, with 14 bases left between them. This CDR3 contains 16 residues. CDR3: CASSLILGHSNSPLHF. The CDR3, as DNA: TGTGCCAGCAGCTTAATATTAGGACACAGTAATTCACCCCTCCACTTT.

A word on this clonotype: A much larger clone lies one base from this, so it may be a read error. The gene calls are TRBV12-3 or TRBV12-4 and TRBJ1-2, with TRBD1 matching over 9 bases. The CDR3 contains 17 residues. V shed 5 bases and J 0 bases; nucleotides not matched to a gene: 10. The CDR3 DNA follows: TGTGCCAGCAGTATATCGGGACAGGGATCTTCTAACTATGGCTACACCTTC. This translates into CASSISGQGSSNYGYTF.

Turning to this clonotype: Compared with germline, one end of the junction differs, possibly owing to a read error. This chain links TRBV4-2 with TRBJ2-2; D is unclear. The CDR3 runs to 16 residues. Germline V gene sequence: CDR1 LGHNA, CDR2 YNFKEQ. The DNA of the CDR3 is TGTGCCAACAGCCAAGATTGGGCCACGAACGCGGGGGAGCTGTTTTTT. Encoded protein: CANSQDWATNAGELFF.

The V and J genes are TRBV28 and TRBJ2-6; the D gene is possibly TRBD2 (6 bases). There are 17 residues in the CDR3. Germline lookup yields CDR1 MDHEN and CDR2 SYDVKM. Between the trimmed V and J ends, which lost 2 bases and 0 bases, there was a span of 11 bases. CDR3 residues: CASSLPGGFSGANVLTF. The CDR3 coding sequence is TGTGCCAGCAGTTTACCCGGGGGTTTCTCTGGGGCCAACGTCCTGACTTTC.

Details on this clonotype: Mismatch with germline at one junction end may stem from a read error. CDR3 nucleotides: TGTGTCTGGAGTATCGGGGTAGGTAGAGCCACTGAAGCTTTCTTT. It translates to CVWSIGVGRATEAFF. J is TRBJ1-1 and V is TRBV30; D is ambiguous. This CDR3 has 15 amino acids. CDR1 is GTSNPN and CDR2 is SVGIG in the germline V gene (reference sequence).

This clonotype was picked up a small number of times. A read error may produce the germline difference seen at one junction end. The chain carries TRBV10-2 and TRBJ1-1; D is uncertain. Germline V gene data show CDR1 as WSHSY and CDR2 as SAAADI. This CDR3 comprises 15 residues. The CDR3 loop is CASSELSTLNTEAFF. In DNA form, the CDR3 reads TGCGCCAGCAGTGAGTTGAGCACTCTGAATACTGAAGCCTTCTTT.

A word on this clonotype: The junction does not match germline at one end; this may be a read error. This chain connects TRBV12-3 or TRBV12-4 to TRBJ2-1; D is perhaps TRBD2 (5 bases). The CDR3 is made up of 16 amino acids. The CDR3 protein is CANTSAPSGNYNKQFF. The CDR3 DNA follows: TGTGCCAACACCTCCGCGCCCAGCGGAAACTACAATAAGCAGTTCTTC.

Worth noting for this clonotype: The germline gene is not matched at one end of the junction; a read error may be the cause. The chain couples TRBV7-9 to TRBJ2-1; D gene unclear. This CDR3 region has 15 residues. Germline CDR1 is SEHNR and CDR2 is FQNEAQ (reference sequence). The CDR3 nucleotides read TGTGCCAGCACCCCCGCGGCGATCTCCTACAATGAGCATTTCTTC. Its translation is CASTPAAISYNEHFF.

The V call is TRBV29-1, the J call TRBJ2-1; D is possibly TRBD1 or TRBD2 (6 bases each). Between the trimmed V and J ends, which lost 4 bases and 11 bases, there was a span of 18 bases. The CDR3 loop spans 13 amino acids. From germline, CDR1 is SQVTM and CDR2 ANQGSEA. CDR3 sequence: CSVVVAGGGKQFF. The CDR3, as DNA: TGCAGCGTTGTAGTAGCCGGGGGCGGTAAGCAGTTCTTC.

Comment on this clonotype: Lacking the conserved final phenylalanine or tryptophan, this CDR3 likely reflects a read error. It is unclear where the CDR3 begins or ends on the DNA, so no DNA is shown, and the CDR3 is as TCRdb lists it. The chain's CDR3 is CASRATSMSHNEQFL. The rearrangement uses TRBV6-5 and TRBJ2-1; TRBD2 is the table's D call and was not checked against the DNA. Germline CDR1 MNHEY, CDR2 SVGAGI. Inclusive of both ends, the CDR3 amounts to 15 amino acids.

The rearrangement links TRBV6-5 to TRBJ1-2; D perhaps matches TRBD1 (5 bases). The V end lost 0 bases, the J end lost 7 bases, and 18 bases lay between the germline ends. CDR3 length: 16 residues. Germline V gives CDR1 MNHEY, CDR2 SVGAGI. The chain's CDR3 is CASSYSMGPDRGGYTF. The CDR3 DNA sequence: TGTGCCAGCAGTTACTCGATGGGGCCGGATAGGGGTGGCTACACCTTC.

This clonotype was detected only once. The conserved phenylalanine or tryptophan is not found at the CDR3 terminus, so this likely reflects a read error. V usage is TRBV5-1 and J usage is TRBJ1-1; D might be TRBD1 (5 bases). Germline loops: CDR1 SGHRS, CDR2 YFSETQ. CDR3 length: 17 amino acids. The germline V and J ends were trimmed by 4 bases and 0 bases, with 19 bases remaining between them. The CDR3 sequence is CASSTRDCAFMNTEAFS. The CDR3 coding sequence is TGCGCCAGCAGCACCCGGGACTGCGCATTCATGAACACTGAAGCTTTCTCT.

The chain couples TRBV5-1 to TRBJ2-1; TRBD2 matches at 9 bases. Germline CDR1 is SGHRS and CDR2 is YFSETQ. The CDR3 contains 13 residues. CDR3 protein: CPGSLAGDNEQFF. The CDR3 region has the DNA TGCCCCGGCAGCTTAGCGGGGGACAATGAGCAGTTCTTC.

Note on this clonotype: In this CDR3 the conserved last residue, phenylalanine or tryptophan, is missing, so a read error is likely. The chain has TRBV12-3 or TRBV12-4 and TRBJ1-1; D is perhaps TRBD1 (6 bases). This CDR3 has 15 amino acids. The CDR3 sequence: CASSFDRTDNTEAFC. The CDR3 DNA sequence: TGTGCCAGCAGTTTTGACCGGACAGACAACACTGAGGCTTTCTGT.

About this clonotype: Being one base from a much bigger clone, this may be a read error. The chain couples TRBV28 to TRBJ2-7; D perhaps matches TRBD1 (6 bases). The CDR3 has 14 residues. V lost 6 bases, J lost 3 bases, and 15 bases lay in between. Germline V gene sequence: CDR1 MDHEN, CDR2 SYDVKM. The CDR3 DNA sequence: TGTGCCAGCAGCTTCGGGGTAGGGGGCTACGAGCAGTACTTC. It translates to CASSFGVGGYEQYF.

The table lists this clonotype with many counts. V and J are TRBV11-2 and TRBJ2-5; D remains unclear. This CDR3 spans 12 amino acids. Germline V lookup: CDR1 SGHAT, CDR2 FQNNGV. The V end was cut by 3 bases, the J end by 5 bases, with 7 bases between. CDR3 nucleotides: TGTGCCAGCAGCTTTACAGCCGAGACCCAGTACTTC. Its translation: CASSFTAETQYF.

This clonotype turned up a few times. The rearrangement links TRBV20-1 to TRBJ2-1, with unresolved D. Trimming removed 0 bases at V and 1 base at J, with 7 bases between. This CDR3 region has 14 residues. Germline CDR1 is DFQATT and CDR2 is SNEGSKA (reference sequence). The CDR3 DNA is TGCAGTGCTAGAGATTTGGGTTCCTACAATGAGCAGTTCTTC. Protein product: CSARDLGSYNEQFF.

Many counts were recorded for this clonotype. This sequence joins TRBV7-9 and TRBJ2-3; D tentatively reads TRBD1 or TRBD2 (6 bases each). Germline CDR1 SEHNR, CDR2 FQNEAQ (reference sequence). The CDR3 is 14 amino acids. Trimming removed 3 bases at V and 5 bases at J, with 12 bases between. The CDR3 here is CASSFGGDGDTQYF. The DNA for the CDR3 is TGTGCCAGCAGCTTCGGGGGCGACGGAGATACGCAGTATTTT.

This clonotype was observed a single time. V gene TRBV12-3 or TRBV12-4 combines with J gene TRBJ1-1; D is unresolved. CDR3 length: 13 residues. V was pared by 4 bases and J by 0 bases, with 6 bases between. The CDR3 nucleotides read TGTGCCAGCAGTTCCTGGATGAACACTGAAGCTTTCTTT. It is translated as CASSSWMNTEAFF.

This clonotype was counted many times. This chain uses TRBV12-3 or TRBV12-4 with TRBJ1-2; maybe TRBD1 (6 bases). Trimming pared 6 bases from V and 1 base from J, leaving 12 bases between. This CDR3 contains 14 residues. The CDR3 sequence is CASREGGGNYGYTF. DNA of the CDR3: TGTGCCAGCAGAGAAGGGGGAGGTAACTATGGCTACACCTTC.

The CDR3 spells CASSRQWARHNEQFF. The CDR3 DNA follows: TGTGCCAGCAGTAGGCAATGGGCCCGTCACAATGAGCAGTTCTTC. The chain combines TRBV6-1 with TRBJ2-1; D ambiguous. CDR3 length equals 15 residues. From germline, CDR1 is MNHNS and CDR2 SASEGT. The V gene lost 5 bases and the J gene lost 5 bases, with 16 bases spanning the gap.